The clone carrying this T cell receptor (beta chain) came up many times. The CDR3 is made up of 14 amino acids. The ends were cut back, 5 bases at V and 5 bases at J, with 12 bases in the middle. Germline CDR1 and CDR2: SGHNT and YENEEA. Criteria for exclusion of patients were uncontrolled infection, other autoimmune disease, pregnancy or lactation. TCR beta CDR3 sequences were amplified from RNA transcripts. HTBI primers drove first-round RT-PCR of the TCR CDR3. One entry per CDR3 protein results from TCRdb running MiXCR on the multiplex PCR reads. The data show some 570,000 distinct CDR3 sequences, more than 13% seen once. This sample stems from a study of T cells in Graves' hyperthyroidism and ophthalmopathy.

The specimen sequenced was blood. V usage is TRBV11-3 and J usage is TRBJ2-2, with D possibly called TRBD1 or TRBD2 (5 bases each). The origin of this receptor is a woman aged 18-29 years with Graves' ophthalmopathy. The CDR3 sequence: CASSPMGETGELFF. The DNA of the CDR3 is TGTGCCAGCAGCCCTATGGGGGAGACCGGGGAGCTGTTTTTT.